This T cell receptor beta chain was sequenced in a study of T cells in Graves' hyperthyroidism and ophthalmopathy. About the research overall: It was at initial diagnosis, before any treatment, that peripheral blood was collected.

Exclusion of patients followed from uncontrolled infection, other autoimmune disease, pregnancy or lactation. Sampled blood dates from first hyperthyroidism diagnosis, and it precedes any ophthalmopathy symptoms. This clonotype was observed at least ten times. The CDR3 contains 13 residues. The V end lost 5 bases, the J end lost 2 bases, and 10 bases lay between the germline ends. Germline V gene data show CDR1 as GTSNPN and CDR2 as SVGIG (reference sequence). What was amplified from RNA transcripts were TCR beta CDR3 regions. A first-round RT-PCR of the TCR CDR3 used the HTBI primer set. TCRdb re-derived calls from the multiplex PCR reads in MiXCR, one entry per CDR3 protein. The sample carries more than 550,000 distinct CDR3 sequences, over 15% recorded once.

Sample: blood. The rearrangement uses TRBV30 and TRBJ1-5, with D maybe TRBD1 (5 bases). This clonotype was sampled from a woman aged 45 to 65 with Graves' hyperthyroidism that later progressed to Graves' ophthalmopathy. The chain's CDR3 is CAWGDAGNQPQHF. DNA of the CDR3: TGTGCCTGGGGGGACGCTGGCAATCAGCCCCAGCATTTT.